The rows below give T cell receptor beta chains drawn from one sample of a study of cytomegalovirus exposure and HLA in healthy donors. The protocol was immunoSEQ multiplex PCR, while the TCRdb copy is restricted to in-frame clones and leaves out a portion. The sample carries some 100,000 clones, roughly three quarters recorded once. Sequenced material: PBMCs. All receptors come from a woman aged 50 to 60 in good health and CMV-seropositive. Each CDR3 is given with its conserved first and last residue. The D gene is left open where the match is weak. Expanded clones are given a class, and other clones once, few, many or no size at all.

v_gene	len	abundance	j_gene	d_gene	CDR3nt	CDR3aa
TRBV2	13	once	TRBJ1-2	-	TGTGCCAGCAGTGATAGGGAGGTGGATGGCTACACCTTC	CASSDREVDGYTF
TRBV5-1	15	-	TRBJ1-1	TRBD1	TGCGCCAGCAGCCTTAACAGGGGGGGGAACACTGAAGCTTTCTTT	CASSLNRGGNTEAFF
TRBV27	15	-	TRBJ2-7	-	TGTGCCAGCAGTTTAGGCCGGGGGAGAATCTACGAGCAGTACTTC	CASSLGRGRIYEQYF
TRBV4-1	16	once	TRBJ1-4	-	TGCGCCAGCAGCCAAGAACAGGTTGCAACTAATGAAAAACTGTTTTTT	CASSQEQVATNEKLFF
TRBV6-5	13	few	TRBJ1-5	-	TGTGCCAGCAGCCGGGACTCGAAACAGCCCCAGCATTTT	CASSRDSKQPQHF
TRBV2	14	-	TRBJ1-5	-	TGTGCCAGCAACGGAGGGGGGGCCGATCAGCCCCAGCATTTT	CASNGGGADQPQHF
TRBV6-5	13	-	TRBJ1-2	-	TGTGCCAGCAGTTACGGGCAGAACTATGGCTACACCTTC	CASSYGQNYGYTF
TRBV29-1	13	-	TRBJ2-1	-	TGCAGCGCCGAACGCTATTCTACCAATGAGCAGTTCTTC	CSAERYSTNEQFF
TRBV19	15	once	TRBJ1-1	-	TGTGCCAGTAGTATTGGAGGTCAGCTGAACACTGAAGCTTTCTTT	CASSIGGQLNTEAFF
TRBV13	20	-	TRBJ1-3	-	TGTGCCAGCAGCTTCGTAGGCGGAGAGGGCTTGGTTTACTCTGGAAACACCATATATTTT	CASSFVGGEGLVYSGNTIYF
TRBV7-6	13	-	TRBJ2-1	-	TGTGCCAGCAGCCTAGAAACCTACAGTGAGCAGTTCTTC	CASSLETYSEQFF
TRBV5-4	17	-	TRBJ2-3	TRBD2	TGTGCCAGCAGCCCCGGACTAGCGGGAGAGGCCGCAGATACGCAGTATTTT	CASSPGLAGEAADTQYF
TRBV6-1	15	-	TRBJ2-7	TRBD1	TGTGCCAGCAGTGAAGGGGGGACAGGGGGACACGAGCAGTACTTC	CASSEGGTGGHEQYF
TRBV18	12	-	TRBJ2-4	-	TGTGCCAGCTCACCAGGGGCCGACATTCAGTACTTC	CASSPGADIQYF
TRBV6-1	15	-	TRBJ2-3	TRBD2	TGTGCCAGCAGTGAAGGAAGGACCCCTAGCGGGGGCCCCTATTTT	CASSEGRTPSGGPYF
TRBV7-2	15	-	TRBJ1-1	-	TGTGCCAGCAGCCCTTACTTCAGGGGCGGCACTGAAGCTTTCTTT	CASSPYFRGGTEAFF
TRBV5-4	17	-	TRBJ2-7	TRBD2	TGTGCCAGCAGCCAGGGACTAGCGGGGGGGTTTTTCTACGAGCAGTACTTC	CASSQGLAGGFFYEQYF
TRBV27	15	-	TRBJ2-7	TRBD2	TGTGCCAGCAGTTTATCTGGAGGGAGGGCCGTCGAGCAGTACTTC	CASSLSGGRAVEQYF
TRBV7-2	15	-	TRBJ2-7	-	TGTGCCAGCAGCTTAAACCCGGGAGCCCCCTACGAGCAGTACTTC	CASSLNPGAPYEQYF
TRBV6-5	14	-	TRBJ2-2	-	TGTGCCAGCAGTTACTCGCCGGGTGGCGGGGAGCTGTTTTTT	CASSYSPGGGELFF
TRBV30	14	-	TRBJ1-3	TRBD1	TGTGCCTGCGGGGACAGGCGCTCTGGAAACACCATATATTTT	CACGDRRSGNTIYF
TRBV7-3	11	-	TRBJ2-1	TRBD2	TGTGCCAGCAGTCCCGGGGGGGAGCAGTTCTTC	CASSPGGEQFF
TRBV11-2	15	-	TRBJ2-1	-	TGTGCCAGCAGCTTGAGGGAGAGCTCCTACAATGAGCAGTTCTTC	CASSLRESSYNEQFF
TRBV4-1	15	few	TRBJ2-7	TRBD2	TGCGCCAGCAGCCCACAGGCGGGGGAACACTACGAGCAGTACTTC	CASSPQAGEHYEQYF
TRBV25-1	15	-	TRBJ2-5	-	TGTGCCAGCAGTGCTCCTCGGAGAGGAGGGGTGACCCAGTACTTC	CASSAPRRGGVTQYF
TRBV9	16	once	TRBJ2-7	-	TGTGCCAGCAGCGTAGTATCTCAGGGCCCTTTCTACGAGCAGTACTTC	CASSVVSQGPFYEQYF